This TCR beta chain was retrieved from a study of OX40 agonist ivuxolimab in advanced cancers. Broadly, across the study: Ivuxolimab was a fully human IgG2 agonistic monoclonal antibody targeting the costimulatory receptor OX40 (CD134). Partial responses were achieved by three dose-escalation patients, of whom one had hepatocellular carcinoma and two had cutaneous melanoma. Prior anti-PD-1, anti-PD-L1 or anti-CTLA-4 therapy was permitted, and checkpoint inhibitors had been received by roughly two fifths of dose-escalation patients. Of the approximately 50 dose-escalation patients, hepatocellular carcinoma was present in around 20, melanoma in roughly 15, renal cell carcinoma in 9 and head and neck cancer in 9. Peripheral TCRbeta sequencing aimed to test whether ivuxolimab altered TCR sequence diversity and caused clonal T-cell expansion. Intravenous ivuxolimab was administered to patients every 2 weeks at six dose levels: 0.01, 0.1, 0.3, 1.5, 3 and 10 mg/kg. The paper describes the monotherapy dose-escalation part (N ≈ 52 patients) of the phase I trial of ivuxolimab. A male proportion of 82.7% and a mean age of approximately 60 years, ranging from about 20 to 80, were recorded for the dose-escalation cohort.

As for this clone: There is no known antigen for this receptor. Base quality data are lacking; no much larger clone is found one base away.

The trial excluded patients who had a history of autoimmune disease or were on systemic immunosuppression. Peripheral blood for TCR sequencing was collected from all dose cohorts at baseline, on cycle 4 day 1, and on cycle 7 day 1. The samples were taken from a phase I, first-in-human, multicenter, open-label dose-escalation trial of ivuxolimab. Adults with locally advanced or metastatic melanoma, renal cell, hepatocellular, or head and neck squamous cell carcinoma were enrolled in the trial. Before TCR sequencing, CD4+ T cells and CD8+ T cells from peripheral blood were sorted into separate populations. For sequencing of the TCRbeta CDR3 region, genomic DNA was extracted from the sorted cells. The immunoSEQ Assay was used to sequence the TCRbeta CDR3 regions. This is the immuneACCESS table as TCRdb keeps it, with only in-frame sequences that have V and J called. A part of the clones is gone; compared with another copy, unresolved V genes explain less than half, and the rest is unexplained. Here the sample has approximately 13,000 clones; over 60% occur a single time. The top ten constitute 35% to 45% of the sample.

CDR1 and CDR2 are read off the germline V gene (reference sequence) as SGHKS and YYEKEE. Germline trimming: 2 bases from V, 8 bases from J; junction bases outside gene matches: 14. The CDR3, cysteine through phenylalanine, is 17 amino acids long. The CDR3 DNA has 51 bases and is translated from base 1. General conclusions and limits of the study: At doses of 0.1 to 3.0 mg/kg, clonal expansion of both CD4+ and CD8+ T cells in blood was seen between baseline and week 6. After ivuxolimab, CD8+ T cells had more expanded clones than CD4+ T cells on average. The antigen specificity of the peripheral T cells that underwent clonal expansion was not determined. Low levels of normalized T-cell clonal expansion were also shown by some nonresponding patients. In partial responders in the 0.1-3.0 mg/kg groups, normalized peripheral clonal expansion was found to be among the lowest, especially among CD8+ T cells.

Here the chain combines TRBV5-5 and TRBJ2-1; 9 nucleotides in the junction match TRBD2. The specimen comprised CD4+ or CD8+ T cells sorted from blood, sampled in a trial of the OX40 agonist ivuxolimab. The clonotype originates from an adult with an advanced solid tumor such as melanoma, head and neck, liver or kidney cancer. The CDR3 reads CASSLVILAGGFDEQFF. The sequenced DNA: TGTGCCAGCAGCTTAGTCATCCTCGCGGGAGGGTTCGATGAGCAGTTCTTC.